This TCR beta chain emerged from a study of CD4 T cells in relation to SARS-CoV-2 and coronaviruses. Findings and caveats of the study: SARS-CoV-2-driven expansion was significantly weaker in crossreactive than monoreactive clones.

CDR1 is SGHTA, CDR2 FQGNSA, per germline. The CDR3 covers 18 residues. Trimming removed 4 bases from V and 7 bases from J; junction bases left unmatched: 15. On this clone itself: What it recognizes is unknown.

Using immunoSEQ multiplex PCR, the repertoire was profiled, and TCRdb retains in-frame clones only, with some absent. The sample consists of about 37,000 clones, 80% to 90% of them appearing once. The specimen was memory CD4+ T cells from PBMCs. J is TRBJ2-7 and V is TRBV7-2; 14 nucleotides match TRBD2. This TCR came from an adult with COVID-19. CDR3 in amino acids: CASSSPPWGLAGVDEQYF. The CDR3, as DNA: TGTGCCAGCAGCTCCCCACCCTGGGGACTAGCGGGAGTAGATGAGCAGTACTTC.